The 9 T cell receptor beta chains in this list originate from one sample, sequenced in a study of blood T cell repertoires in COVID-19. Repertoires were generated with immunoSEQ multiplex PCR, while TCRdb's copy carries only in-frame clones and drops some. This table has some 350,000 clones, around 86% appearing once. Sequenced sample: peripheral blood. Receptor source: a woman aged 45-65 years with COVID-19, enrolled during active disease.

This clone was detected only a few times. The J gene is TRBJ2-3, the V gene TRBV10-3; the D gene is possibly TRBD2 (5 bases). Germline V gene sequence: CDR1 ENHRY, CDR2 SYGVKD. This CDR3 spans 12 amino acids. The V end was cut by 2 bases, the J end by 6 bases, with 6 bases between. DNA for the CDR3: TGTGCCATCAGTGAGCGGGGTGATACGCAGTATTTT. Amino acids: CAISERGDTQYF.

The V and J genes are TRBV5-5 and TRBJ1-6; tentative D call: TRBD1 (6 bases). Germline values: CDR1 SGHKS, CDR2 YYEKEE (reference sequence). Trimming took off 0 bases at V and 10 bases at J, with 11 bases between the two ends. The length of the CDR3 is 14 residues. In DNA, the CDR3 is TGTGCCAGCAGCTTGGAAGGGGGTCGGTCACCCCTCCACTTT. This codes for CASSLEGGRSPLHF.

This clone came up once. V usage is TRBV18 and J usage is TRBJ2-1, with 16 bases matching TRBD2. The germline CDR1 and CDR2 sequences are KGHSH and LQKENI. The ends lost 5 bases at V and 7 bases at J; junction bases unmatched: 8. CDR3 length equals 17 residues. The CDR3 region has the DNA TGTGCCAGCTCAGAGGGACTAGCGGGAGGGAAGATTAATGAGCAGTTCTTC. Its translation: CASSEGLAGGKINEQFF. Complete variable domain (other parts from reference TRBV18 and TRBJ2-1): NAGVMQNPRHLVRRRGQEARLRCSPMKGHSHVYWYRQLPEEGLKFMVYLQKENIIDESGMPKERFSAEFPKEGPSILRIQQVVRGDSAAYFCASSEGLAGGKINEQFFGPGTRLTVL.

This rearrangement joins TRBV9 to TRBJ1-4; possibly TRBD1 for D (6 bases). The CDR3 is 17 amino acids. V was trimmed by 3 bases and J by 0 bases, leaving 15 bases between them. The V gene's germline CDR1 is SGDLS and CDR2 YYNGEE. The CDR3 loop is CASSEGQTTATNEKLFF. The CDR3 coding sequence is TGTGCCAGCAGCGAAGGACAGACGACCGCAACTAATGAAAAACTGTTTTTT.

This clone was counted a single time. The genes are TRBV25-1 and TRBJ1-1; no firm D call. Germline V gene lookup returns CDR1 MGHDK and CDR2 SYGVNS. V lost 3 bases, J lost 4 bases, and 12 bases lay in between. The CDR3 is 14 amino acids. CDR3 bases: TGTGCCAGCAGTGATAGGAGCGGGCCCACTGAAGCTTTCTTT. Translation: CASSDRSGPTEAFF.

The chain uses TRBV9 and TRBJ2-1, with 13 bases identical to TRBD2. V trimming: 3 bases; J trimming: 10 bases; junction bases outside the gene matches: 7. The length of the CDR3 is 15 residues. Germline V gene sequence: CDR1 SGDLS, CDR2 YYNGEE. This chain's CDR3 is CASSGGLAGAGEQFF. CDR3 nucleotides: TGTGCCAGCAGCGGTGGACTAGCGGGAGCGGGGGAGCAGTTCTTC.

The CDR3 region is CASSSPGLAGDWSQYF. Here the CDR3 DNA reads TGTGCCAGCAGTTCGCCGGGACTAGCGGGAGATTGGTCCCAGTACTTC. This chain joins TRBV27 and TRBJ2-5; 14 positions match TRBD2. The germline V gene encodes CDR1 MNHEY and CDR2 SMNVEV (reference sequence). The trim removed 4 bases at V and 9 bases at J, leaving 10 bases unmatched. CDR3 size: 16 residues.

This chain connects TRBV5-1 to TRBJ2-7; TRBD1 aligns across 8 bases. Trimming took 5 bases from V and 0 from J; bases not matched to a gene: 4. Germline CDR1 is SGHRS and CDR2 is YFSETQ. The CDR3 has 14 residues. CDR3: CASSKGQASYEQYF. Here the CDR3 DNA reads TGCGCCAGCAGTAAGGGACAGGCCTCCTACGAGCAGTACTTC.

The CDR3 protein is CASSLGGIPDNEQFF. The CDR3 DNA follows: TGTGCCAGCAGCTTGGGAGGGATCCCCGACAATGAGCAGTTCTTC. The chain is built from TRBV5-6 and TRBJ2-1, with a possible D match to TRBD2 (5 bases). The CDR3 contains 15 residues. V shed 0 bases and J shed 5 bases, with 12 bases lying between them. From germline, CDR1 is SGHDT and CDR2 YYEEEE.